This TCR beta chain was documented in a study of T cell responses to AZD1222 COVID-19 vaccine. Study conclusions and caveats: CD4 TCRs covered the whole spike, strongest at regions 160-218 and 743-854. Nearly half of spike-specific TCRs reportedly target unmutated variant regions.

The CDR3 sequence is 15 residues long. V dropped 5 bases and J dropped 5 bases, with 18 bases sitting between them. Germline CDR1 SGHVS, CDR2 FQNEAQ. This clone was counted a few times. Its antigen is as yet unknown. Repertoires were generated with immunoSEQ multiplex PCR, while TCRdb's copy carries only in-frame clones and drops some. The repertoire holds roughly 80,000 clones, with roughly 88% as singletons. The receptor was isolated from an adult who received the AZD1222 COVID-19 vaccine. The sample here was peripheral blood, taken 28 days after the second AZD1222 dose. This chain connects TRBV7-8 to TRBJ1-2, with D unclear. The CDR3 nucleotides are TGTGCCAGCAGCGCCCGCCGGGAGGCGGGGTATGGCTACACCTTC. Protein: CASSARREAGYGYTF.